One and the same sample provided the 16 T cell receptor beta chains below, sequenced in a study of identical twins. TCRdb recomputed calls from the 5' RACE reads with MiXCR, one row per CDR3 protein. The sample lists 250,000 or so distinct CDR3 sequences, 7.5% occurring once. The same sample was also used in a study of yellow fever vaccine responses in identical twins.

Sequencing was carried out using CD8+ T cells sorted from blood. The receptors were sampled from a woman aged 18 to 35 in good health.

This clonotype showed up many times. The CDR3 protein is CSATEGGVAKNIQYF. CDR3 nucleotides: TGCAGTGCTACCGAGGGGGGCGTTGCCAAAAACATTCAGTACTTC. The rearrangement joins TRBV20-1 to TRBJ2-4; D tentatively reads TRBD1 or TRBD2 (6 bases each). Germline CDR1 and CDR2: DFQATT and SNEGSKA (reference sequence). CDR3 length equals 15 residues. The V end was cut by 4 bases, the J end by 1 base, with 14 bases between.

The CDR3 protein is CATSDPDRGRTNEKLFF. As DNA, the CDR3 is TGTGCCACCAGTGACCCGGACAGGGGGCGGACTAATGAAAAACTGTTTTTT. The genes are TRBV24-1 and TRBJ1-4; 11 nucleotides match TRBD1. Unmatched junction bases numbered 5, after V lost 4 bases and J lost 2 bases. The CDR3 is made up of 17 amino acids. Germline V lookup: CDR1 KGHDR, CDR2 SFDVKD.

This clonotype was recorded at least ten times. V gene TRBV10-3 combines with J gene TRBJ2-1, with 10 bases that match TRBD2. Trimming took 6 bases from V and 4 from J; bases not matched to a gene: 6. CDR1 ENHRY and CDR2 SYGVKD come from the germline V gene. The CDR3 totals 15 residues. Here the CDR3 DNA reads TGTGCCATCAGGGGAGCGGGGGGGCCTTACAATGAGCAGTTCTTC. Its protein product is CAIRGAGGPYNEQFF.

V usage is TRBV12-5 and J usage is TRBJ2-7, with 8 bases matching TRBD2. The ends lost 5 bases at V and 1 base at J; junction bases unmatched: 19. CDR1 and CDR2 from the germline V gene are LGHNT and FRNRAP. The CDR3 runs to 19 residues. As DNA, the CDR3 is TGTGCTAGTGGTACGGCGGGAGGCCTCTTCTTACATCCATCCTACGAGCAGTACTTC. Translating gives CASGTAGGLFLHPSYEQYF.

The chain has TRBV11-1 and TRBJ2-7; D unresolved. Trimming took off 4 bases at V and 3 bases at J, with 7 bases between the two ends. CDR3 length equals 12 residues. In germline, CDR1 is SGHAT, CDR2 FQDESV (reference sequence). The DNA of the CDR3 is TGTGCCAGCAGCTCCCACGACTACGAGCAGTACGTC. Translating it yields CASSSHDYEQYV.

This chain connects TRBV12-3 or TRBV12-4 to TRBJ2-5; 7 bases are a match to TRBD1. V trimming: 5 bases; J trimming: 6 bases; junction bases outside the gene matches: 6. This CDR3 is built from 13 residues. The CDR3 reads CASSDRVVKTQYF. CDR3 nucleotides: TGTGCCAGCAGTGACAGGGTGGTGAAGACCCAGTACTTC.

V is TRBV7-8 and J is TRBJ2-2, with D perhaps matching TRBD2 (5 bases). CDR3 length: 17 residues. V gave up 7 bases and J gave up 2 bases, with 20 bases separating them. CDR1 is SGHVS, CDR2 FQNEAQ, per germline. CDR3 protein: CASKEKYGIVNTGELFF. The CDR3 DNA reads TGTGCCAGCAAGGAAAAATACGGGATCGTTAACACCGGGGAGCTGTTTTTT.

This clonotype was counted ten times or more. V and J are TRBV20-1 and TRBJ2-7; D assignment may be TRBD1 or TRBD2 (5 bases each). V lost 1 base to trimming and J lost 5 bases, with 9 bases between them. Germline-derived CDR1 and CDR2 are DFQATT and SNEGSKA (reference sequence). CDR3 length: 12 residues. The CDR3 DNA is TGCAGTGCTAGAGTTGTGGGACACGAGCAGTACTTC. Amino acid sequence: CSARVVGHEQYF.

The chain employs TRBV20-1 and TRBJ2-7, with 7 positions matching TRBD1. Germline V gene lookup returns CDR1 DFQATT and CDR2 SNEGSKA (reference sequence). CDR3 size: 15 residues. After removal of 5 bases from V and 7 bases from J, the junction contained 17 bases not matched to a gene. DNA for the CDR3: TGCAGTGCTGTCCCCCGGGACAGCGAACTTGGGGAGCAGTACGTC. Its translation: CSAVPRDSELGEQYV.

The CDR3 region is CASSSGTGGLHEQFF. For the CDR3, the DNA is TGTGCCAGCAGCTCCGGGACAGGGGGCCTTCATGAGCAGTTCTTC. This rearrangement joins TRBV13 to TRBJ2-1; 12 bases match TRBD1. Germline lookup yields CDR1 PRHDT and CDR2 FYEKMQ (reference sequence). Unmatched junction bases numbered 6, after V lost 4 bases and J lost 8 bases. This CDR3 region has 15 residues.

This clonotype was counted at least ten times. This chain uses TRBV12-5 with TRBJ2-1; a possible D gene is TRBD2 (5 bases). V lost 7 bases to trimming and J lost 3 bases, with 19 bases between them. Germline V lookup: CDR1 LGHNT, CDR2 FRNRAP. The CDR3 totals 16 residues. This CDR3 reads CASDTSVVAIYNEQFF. CDR3 nucleotides: TGTGCTAGTGACACCTCGGTAGTAGCGATCTACAATGAGCAGTTCTTC. The full variable domain, with the rest looked up from reference TRBV12-5 and TRBJ2-1, is DARVTQTPRHKVTEMGQEVTMRCQPILGHNTVFWYRQTMMQGLELLAYFRNRAPLDDSGMPKDRFSAEMPDATLATLKIQPSEPRDSAVYFCASDTSVVAIYNEQFFGPGTRLTVL.

This clonotype was seen at least ten times. This chain connects TRBV7-8 to TRBJ1-3, with 9 bases aligning to TRBD1. V was clipped by 6 bases and J by 6 bases; unmatched bases: 15. The germline CDR1 and CDR2 sequences are SGHVS and FQNEAQ. The CDR3 totals 17 residues. This CDR3 reads CASRGPTGGDDLNTIYF. In DNA form, the CDR3 reads TGTGCCAGCAGGGGTCCGACAGGGGGGGATGATCTAAACACCATATATTTT. The full variable domain, completed using reference TRBV7-8 and TRBJ1-3, is GAGVSQSPRYKVAKRGQDVALRCDPISGHVSLFWYQQALGQGPEFLTYFQNEAQLDKSGLPSDRFFAERPEGSVSTLKIQRTQQEDSAVYLCASRGPTGGDDLNTIYFGEGSWLTVV.

About this clonotype: This clone may be a read error of a much larger clone one base away. The DNA for the CDR3 is TGTGCCAGCAGCGTAGAACGGAGCTCCTACGTGCAGTACTTC. Amino acids: CASSVERSSYVQYF. The rearrangement joins TRBV9 to TRBJ2-7; D remains ambiguous. The CDR3 runs 14 residues. The germline CDR1 and CDR2 sequences are SGDLS and YYNGEE.

The gene calls are TRBV16 and TRBJ1-2; D is perhaps TRBD1 (5 bases). Trimming took 0 bases from V and 5 from J, leaving 13 bases between them. The CDR3 has 15 amino acids. Germline V gives CDR1 KGHSY, CDR2 FQNENV. This chain's CDR3 is CASSQSTAGPYGYTF. The CDR3 DNA reads as TGTGCCAGCAGCCAATCGACCGCGGGGCCTTATGGCTACACCTTC.

The table lists this clonotype with a few counts. The V gene is TRBV6-1, the J gene TRBJ2-7; no clear D gene. The V gene's germline CDR1 is MNHNS and CDR2 SASEGT. V lost 1 base and J lost 4, with 8 bases in between. The CDR3 has 13 residues. The CDR3 nucleotides are TGTGCCAGCAGTGAAGGGACCGTGTACGAGCAGTACGTC. Its translation is CASSEGTVYEQYV.

The table lists this clonotype with a few counts. The chain combines TRBV9 with TRBJ2-5, with TRBD1 matching 9 bases. J lost 3 bases, V lost 6 bases, and 6 bases had no gene match. Germline V lookup: CDR1 SGDLS, CDR2 YYNGEE. The CDR3 runs to 14 residues. CDR3 protein: CASKPGTGKETQYF. The CDR3 DNA is TGTGCCAGCAAACCAGGGACAGGGAAAGAGACCCAGTACTTC.